This T cell receptor beta chain came from a study of Graves' ophthalmopathy and Graves' hyperthyroidism. Hyperthyroidism patients were newly diagnosed, under 2 months' duration, aged 18 to 65. RNA transcripts were the template, and TCR beta CDR3 regions were amplified from them. HTBI primers served in a first-round RT-PCR, which a second-round multiplex PCR followed. TCRdb itself ran the multiplex PCR reads through MiXCR, one entry per CDR3 protein. The sample yields roughly 1.1 million distinct CDR3 sequences, about 36% seen once. Study-level findings and limits: Researchers report that a 13-signature model separated ophthalmopathy from stable hyperthyroidism, posting almost 90% sensitivity and less than 82% specificity. Ophthalmopathy progression predictions by the model showed 72.22% specificity and about 70% sensitivity. Most thyroid-expanded clonotypes exceeding 0.001 frequency were also found in blood.

Turning to this clonotype: The antigen remains undetermined. A much larger clone differs by one base, so this may be a read error.

This sequence originates from an adult man with Graves' hyperthyroidism. The sample was peripheral blood or thyroid tissue (not recorded which).

The chain's CDR3 is CGARAGFRPQHF. Here the CDR3 DNA reads TGCGGTGCTAGAGCCGGGTTCAGGCCCCAGCATTTT. This chain joins TRBV20-1 and TRBJ1-5; D is undetermined. From germline, CDR1 is DFQATT and CDR2 SNEGSKA (reference sequence). This CDR3 is built from 12 residues.